A single sample is the source of the 7 T cell receptor beta chains below, sequenced in a study of shared T cell receptors in the human thymus. Libraries were prepared by immunoSEQ multiplex PCR; TCRdb keeps only in-frame clonotypes and omits some of them. This sample yields about 660,000 clones, of which roughly 90% are seen a single time; approximately 0.011% belongs to the top ten. The same sample was also studied in work on human thymus T cells.

The specimen sequenced was thymocytes. These receptor sequences come from a boy under two years old with a congenital heart defect.

V gene TRBV9 combines with J gene TRBJ1-2; D may be TRBD1 (6 bases). Germline V gene sequence: CDR1 SGDLS, CDR2 YYNGEE. V was shortened by 3 bases and J by 4 bases, with 13 bases between the two germline ends. The CDR3 covers 14 residues. The CDR3: CASSALATGYGYTF. The CDR3 nucleotides read TGTGCCAGCAGCGCCTTAGCGACAGGCTATGGCTACACCTTC. Based on the CDR3 plus reference TRBV9 and TRBJ1-2, the full variable domain is DSGVTQTPKHLITATGQRVTLRCSPRSGDLSVYWYQQSLDQGLQFLIQYYNGEERAKGNILERFSAQQFPDLHSELNLSSLELGDSALYFCASSALATGYGYTFGSGTRLTVV.

As concerns this clone: A junction boundary mismatches the germline segment, possibly from a read error. This chain uses TRBV7-2 with TRBJ1-2; D is possibly TRBD1 (5 bases). Germline lookup yields CDR1 SGHTA and CDR2 FQGNSA. The CDR3 extends over 16 amino acids. In DNA, the CDR3 is TGTGCCAGCAGCGTAGCCTCCGGACACCTCCCCTATGGCTACACCTTC. Translating gives CASSVASGHLPYGYTF. Full variable domain (rest looked up from reference TRBV7-2 and TRBJ1-2): GAGVSQSPSNKVTEKGKDVELRCDPISGHTALYWYRQSLGQGLEFLIYFQGNSAPDKSGLPSDRFSAERTGGSVSTLTIQRTQQEDSAVYLCASSVASGHLPYGYTFGSGTRLTVV.

CDR3 amino acids: CASSEVGLAGLNTGELFF. The CDR3 DNA follows: TGCGCCAGCAGTGAGGTGGGACTAGCGGGGTTGAACACCGGGGAGCTGTTTTTT. The J gene is TRBJ2-2, the V gene TRBV10-1; TRBD2 matches at 13 bases. V was clipped by 2 bases and J by 1 base; unmatched bases: 4. The CDR3 loop spans 18 amino acids. Germline CDR1 and CDR2: WNHNN and SYGVQD (reference sequence).

CDR3 residues: CAWSVQPTSGRASTYNEQFF. The CDR3 DNA sequence: TGTGCCTGGAGTGTACAGCCGACTAGCGGGAGGGCCAGCACCTACAATGAGCAGTTCTTC. The rearrangement uses TRBV30 and TRBJ2-1; 14 positions match TRBD2. This CDR3 spans 20 amino acids. V trimming: 0 bases; J trimming: 2 bases; junction bases outside the gene matches: 12. The germline CDR1 and CDR2 sequences are GTSNPN and SVGIG (reference sequence).

V gene TRBV5-6 combines with J gene TRBJ2-1, with a possible D match to TRBD2 (6 bases). The CDR3 is made up of 16 amino acids. Germline values: CDR1 SGHDT, CDR2 YYEEEE. Trimming cost V 0 bases and J 5 bases, with 15 bases left between them. CDR3 sequence reads: CASSLARGLVNNEQFF. The CDR3 DNA reads as TGTGCCAGCAGCTTGGCCCGGGGACTGGTAAACAATGAGCAGTTCTTC.

This clone was observed a single time. The chain is built from TRBV15 and TRBJ1-2; D may be TRBD1 (6 bases). This CDR3 is 13 amino acids long. The V gene lost 4 bases and the J gene lost 4 bases, with 10 bases spanning the gap. Germline-derived CDR1 and CDR2 are LNHNV and YYDKDF (reference sequence). The DNA of the CDR3 is TGTGCCACCAGCACAGGGGCCATCTATGGCTACACCTTC. Translated: CATSTGAIYGYTF.

This chain joins TRBV28 and TRBJ2-7; TRBD1 matches 9 bases. Germline V gene sequence: CDR1 MDHEN, CDR2 SYDVKM. The CDR3 length is 18 residues. The V and J ends lost 6 bases and 0 bases, in that order; junction bases with no gene match: 15. The chain's CDR3 is CASRLHRDRAFSSYEQYF. For the CDR3, the DNA is TGTGCCAGCAGACTTCACCGGGACAGGGCCTTTAGCTCCTACGAGCAGTACTTC.